The 5 T cell receptor beta chains presented below share a single source sample, sequenced in a study of cytomegalovirus exposure and HLA in healthy donors. It was with 60 Vbeta and 13 Jbeta primers that the PCR ran. TCRdb's table, derived via immunoSEQ multiplex PCR, lists solely in-frame clones and lacks some. The sample comprises 150,000 to 200,000 clones, almost 80% of which are singletons, and less than 8% rests with the top ten. Material for sequencing was PBMCs. These receptor sequences come from a man aged 35 to 55 in good health and CMV-seropositive.

The V gene is TRBV28, the J gene TRBJ2-1; 7 nucleotides agree with TRBD2. Germline trimming cut 2 bases from V and 8 bases from J; bases unmatched to any gene: 6. Germline V gene lookup returns CDR1 MDHEN and CDR2 SYDVKM. CDR3 length: 14 amino acids. The CDR3 protein is CASSLMGGSYEQFF. CDR3 nucleotide sequence: TGTGCCAGCAGTTTAATGGGCGGGAGCTATGAGCAGTTCTTC.

As for this clone: One end of the junction fails to match germline, which may point to a read error. The chain recombines TRBV19 with TRBJ2-7; 14 bases align to TRBD2. The germline V gene has CDR1 LNHDA and CDR2 SQIVND (reference sequence). There are 14 residues in the CDR3. The CDR3 DNA is TGTGCCAGTTCCGGGACTAGCGGGAGTTACGAGCAGTGCTTC. Protein: CASSGTSGSYEQCF.

The chain is built from TRBV11-2 and TRBJ1-3, with 9 bases lining up with TRBD1. The V segment lost 4 bases and the J segment 1 base; nucleotides outside the gene matches: 5. This CDR3 is built from 16 residues. Germline lookup yields CDR1 SGHAT and CDR2 FQNNGV. As DNA, the CDR3 is TGTGCCAGCAGCTCGCAGACAGGGGGTTCTGGAAACACCATATATTTT. This gives the protein CASSSQTGGSGNTIYF.

This clone turned up a few times. The gene calls are TRBV4-1 and TRBJ2-7; TRBD2 aligns across 7 bases. Trimming took 4 bases from V and 4 from J; bases not matched to a gene: 7. CDR1 and CDR2 (germline): MGHRA, YSYEKL. CDR3 length: 14 residues. DNA of the CDR3: TGCGCCAGCAGCCCGGCACTAGCGAATTACGAGCAGTACTTC. It is translated as CASSPALANYEQYF.

V is TRBV12-5 and J is TRBJ1-5, with 8 nucleotides matching TRBD1. This CDR3 spans 16 amino acids. J was trimmed by 5 bases and V by 2 bases; bases with no gene match: 8. Looked up from germline, CDR1 is LGHNT and CDR2 is FRNRAP. In DNA form, the CDR3 reads TGTGCTAGTGGTTTGTCGGACAGGGACCACTATCAGCCCCAGCATTTT. Translation gives CASGLSDRDHYQPQHF. Combining the CDR3 with reference TRBV12-5 and TRBJ1-5 gives the whole variable domain DARVTQTPRHKVTEMGQEVTMRCQPILGHNTVFWYRQTMMQGLELLAYFRNRAPLDDSGMPKDRFSAEMPDATLATLKIQPSEPRDSAVYFCASGLSDRDHYQPQHFGDGTRLSIL.